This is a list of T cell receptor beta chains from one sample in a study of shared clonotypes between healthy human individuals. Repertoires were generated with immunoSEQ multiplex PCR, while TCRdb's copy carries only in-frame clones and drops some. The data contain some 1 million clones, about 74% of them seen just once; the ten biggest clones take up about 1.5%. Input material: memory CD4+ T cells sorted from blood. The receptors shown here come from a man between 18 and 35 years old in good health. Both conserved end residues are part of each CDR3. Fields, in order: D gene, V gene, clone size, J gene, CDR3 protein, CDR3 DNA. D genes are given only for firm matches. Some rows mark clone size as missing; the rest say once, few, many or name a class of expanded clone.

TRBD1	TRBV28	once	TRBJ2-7	CASSESGTGVYEQYF	TGTGCCAGCAGTGAATCCGGGACAGGGGTCTACGAGCAGTACTTC
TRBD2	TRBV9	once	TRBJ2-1	CASSVAAGAYNEQFF	TGTGCCAGCAGCGTAGCAGCGGGAGCCTACAATGAGCAGTTCTTC
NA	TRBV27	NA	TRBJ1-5	CASRAQLGGNQPQHF	TGTGCCAGTAGGGCACAGTTGGGGGGCAATCAGCCCCAGCATTTT
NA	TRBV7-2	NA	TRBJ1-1	CASSLIGANTEAFF	TGTGCCAGCAGCTTGATAGGGGCAAACACTGAAGCTTTCTTT
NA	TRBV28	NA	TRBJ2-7	CASKKGVFSYEQYF	TGTGCCAGCAAGAAGGGGGTATTCTCCTACGAGCAGTACTTC
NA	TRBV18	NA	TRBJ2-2	CASSGQGNTGELFF	TGTGCCAGCTCAGGGCAGGGGAACACCGGGGAGCTGTTTTTT
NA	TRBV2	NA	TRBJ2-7	CASSEMGGRSYEQYF	TGTGCCAGCAGTGAAATGGGCGGGCGCTCCTACGAGCAGTACTTC
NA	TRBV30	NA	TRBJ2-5	CAWSPGEETQYF	TGTGCCTGGAGTCCAGGGGAAGAGACCCAGTACTTC
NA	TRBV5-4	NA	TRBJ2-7	CASSLGPDYEQYF	TGTGCCAGCAGCTTGGGTCCGGATTACGAGCAGTACTTC
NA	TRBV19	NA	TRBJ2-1	CASNSWNEQFF	TGTGCCAGTAATTCTTGGAATGAGCAGTTCTTC
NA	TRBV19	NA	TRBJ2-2	CASKFRWQRNTGELFF	TGTGCCAGTAAATTTAGATGGCAGCGTAACACCGGGGAGCTGTTTTTT
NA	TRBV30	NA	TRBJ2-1	CACSTGTRMSEQFF	TGTGCCTGTTCAACCGGGACAAGAATGAGTGAGCAGTTCTTC
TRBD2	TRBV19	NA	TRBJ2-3	CASSPRLAQWPDTQYF	TGTGCCAGTAGTCCCCGACTAGCCCAGTGGCCAGATACGCAGTATTTT
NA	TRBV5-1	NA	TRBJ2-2	CASSPTKGLGGELFF	TGCGCCAGCAGCCCCACGAAGGGGCTCGGCGGGGAGCTGTTTTTT
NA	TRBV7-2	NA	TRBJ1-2	CASSSARGSWYGYTF	TGTGCCAGCAGCTCTGCTAGGGGGTCTTGGTATGGCTACACCTTC
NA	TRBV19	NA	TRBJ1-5	CASSIDVGRNQPQHF	TGTGCCAGTAGTATAGATGTGGGACGGAATCAGCCCCAGCATTTT
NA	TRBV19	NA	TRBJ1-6	CASSIGGQLNNSPLHF	TGTGCCAGTAGTATAGGCGGACAGTTGAATAATTCACCCCTCCACTTT
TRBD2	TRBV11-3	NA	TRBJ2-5	CASSLDGTSGGQTQYF	TGTGCCAGCAGCTTAGACGGGACTAGCGGGGGGCAGACCCAGTACTTC
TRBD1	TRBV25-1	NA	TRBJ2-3	CASGTGGLNTQYF	TGTGCCAGCGGGACAGGGGGTTTAAATACGCAGTATTTT
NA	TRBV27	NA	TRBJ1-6	CASSSTGYPSPLHF	TGTGCCAGCAGTTCGACAGGCTACCCTTCACCCCTCCACTTT
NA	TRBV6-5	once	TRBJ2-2	CASSYSGVYTGELFF	TGTGCCAGCAGTTACTCGGGGGTGTACACCGGGGAGCTGTTTTTT